This T cell receptor (beta chain) was profiled in a study of cytomegalovirus exposure and HLA in healthy donors. PCR used 60 Vbeta primers and 13 Jbeta primers. Profiling relied on immunoSEQ multiplex PCR, and the TCRdb table lists in-frame clones only, not all of them. This sample carries about 180,000 clones, around four fifths of them seen once, and the ten largest clones take 0.95% to 1.5%. The CDR3 length is 13 residues. The ends were cut back, 4 bases at V and 1 base at J, with 7 bases in the middle. CDR1 and CDR2 (germline): SGHVS, FNYEAQ. Findings of the study overall: Several of the most significant clusters appeared linked to common viral pathogens, based on a later analysis. Indistinguishability led to the exclusion of some V segments, TRBV6-2 and TRBV6-3 included.

A word on this clone: The antigen remains undetermined.

The sample comprised PBMCs. This receptor was identified in a boy aged 2 to 10 in good health and CMV-seronegative. V and J are TRBV7-6 and TRBJ1-1; a possible D gene is TRBD1 (5 bases). CDR3 bases: TGTGCCAGCAGCTACGGGGGGAACACTGAAGCTTTCTTT. The encoded protein is CASSYGGNTEAFF.